This T cell receptor beta chain was retrieved from a study of CXCR3-negative and CXCR3-positive naive CD8 T cells. Whole-study results and caveats: Comparably high diversity was seen in both naive subsets, and much lower diversity in memory CD8+ cells.

Libraries of TRB cDNA were made by 5' RACE and carried UMIs. TCRdb re-called the 5' RACE reads and catalogs CDR3 proteins one per entry, DNA excluded. This repertoire comprises tens of thousands of distinct CDR3 sequences; its ten largest clones make up about 1.6%. Germline CDR1 and CDR2: SGHRS and YFSETQ. CDR3 length: 13 amino acids. Comment on this clonotype: Antigen specificity is unknown.

The source is a human donor in good health. Some clones in this sample may be carry-over from other donors' samples. The sequencing input was naive CXCR3- CD8+ T cells from blood. Specified subset: CD45RO-CCR7+CD27+CD95- naive CD8+ T cells lacking CXCR3 (TNR3-). The chain combines TRBV5-1 with TRBJ2-5. The CDR3 sequence is CASSFGPAETQYF.